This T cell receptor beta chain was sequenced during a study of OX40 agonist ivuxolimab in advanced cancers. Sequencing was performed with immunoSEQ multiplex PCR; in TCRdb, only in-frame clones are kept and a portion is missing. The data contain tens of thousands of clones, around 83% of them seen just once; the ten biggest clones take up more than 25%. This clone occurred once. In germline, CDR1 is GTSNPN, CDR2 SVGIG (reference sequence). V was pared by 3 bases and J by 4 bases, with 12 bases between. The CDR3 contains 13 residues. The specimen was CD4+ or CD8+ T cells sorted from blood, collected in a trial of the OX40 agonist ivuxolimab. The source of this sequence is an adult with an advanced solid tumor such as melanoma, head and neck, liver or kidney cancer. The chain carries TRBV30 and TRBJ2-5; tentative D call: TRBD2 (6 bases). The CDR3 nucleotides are TGTGCCTGGAGCCGGGAGTTTCGAGAGACCCAGTACTTC. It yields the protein CAWSREFRETQYF.